The 10 T cell receptor beta chains below all came from one sample that was sequenced in a study of T cell responses to AZD1222 COVID-19 vaccine. Assay used: immunoSEQ multiplex PCR; TCRdb lists only in-frame clones, some missing. The table has approximately 90,000 clones, about 89% seen once; the top ten hold about 7.5%. This sample comprised peripheral blood, obtained on day 0 of AZD1222 vaccination. These receptors all stem from an adult in good health.

The chain uses TRBV6-1 and TRBJ1-1; D not resolved. This CDR3 has 13 residues. The V and J ends lost 4 bases and 1 base respectively, with 7 bases between them. Germline V gene data show CDR1 as MNHNS and CDR2 as SASEGT. CDR3 loop: CASSGAENTEAFF. The CDR3 nucleotides read TGTGCCAGCAGTGGAGCTGAGAACACTGAAGCTTTCTTT.

The chain combines TRBV11-2 with TRBJ1-2; D is uncertain. V lost 0 bases to trimming and J lost 2 bases, with 13 bases between them. The germline CDR1 and CDR2 sequences are SGHAT and FQNNGV. The CDR3 has 16 amino acids. The CDR3 DNA reads TGTGCCAGCAGCTTAGATCCAGCGGGCTTAAACTATGGCTACACCTTC. As protein: CASSLDPAGLNYGYTF. Based on the CDR3 plus reference TRBV11-2 and TRBJ1-2, the full variable domain is EAGVAQSPRYKIIEKRQSVAFWCNPISGHATLYWYQQILGQGPKLLIQFQNNGVVDDSQLPKDRFSAERLKGVDSTLKIQPAKLEDSAVYLCASSLDPAGLNYGYTFGSGTRLTVV.

The J gene is TRBJ1-1, the V gene TRBV20-1; possible D gene TRBD1, 5 bases. The CDR3 contains 11 residues. The germline V gene encodes CDR1 DFQATT and CDR2 SNEGSKA (reference sequence). The ends were cut back, 6 bases at V and 6 bases at J, with 11 bases in the middle. The CDR3 loop reads CSAHTGSEAFF. CDR3 bases: TGCAGTGCCCACACAGGCTCTGAAGCTTTCTTT.

This chain connects TRBV9 to TRBJ1-1; no firm D call. The CDR3 extends over 13 amino acids. V lost 7 bases to trimming and J lost 5 bases, with 15 bases between them. Germline assignment: CDR1 SGDLS and CDR2 YYNGEE. The CDR3 here is CASGGSPDTEAFF. The DNA of the CDR3 is TGTGCCAGCGGAGGTAGCCCGGATACTGAAGCTTTCTTT.

The table lists this clone with a count of one. The rearrangement uses TRBV12-5 and TRBJ2-5, with D perhaps matching TRBD1 (6 bases). In germline, CDR1 is LGHNT, CDR2 FRNRAP. The CDR3 is 15 amino acids. The germline V and J ends were trimmed by 4 bases and 5 bases, with 17 bases remaining between them. CDR3 region: CASGSLSGAQETQYF. As DNA, the CDR3 is TGTGCTAGTGGTTCGCTATCAGGGGCGCAGGAGACCCAGTACTTC.

Only one count was recorded for this clone. J is TRBJ2-5 and V is TRBV4-3, with 9 positions matching TRBD2. The CDR3 is 16 amino acids. J gave up 4 bases and V 1 base, and 7 bases lay outside the gene matches. In germline, CDR1 is LGHNA, CDR2 YSLEER. CDR3 DNA: TGCGCCAGCAGCCAAGCGCCCATTAGCGGGGGAGAGACCCAGTACTTC. Its protein product is CASSQAPISGGETQYF.

The V gene is TRBV9, the J gene TRBJ1-5; 7 positions agree with TRBD1. The length of the CDR3 is 14 residues. J lost 2 bases, V lost 4 bases, and 3 bases had no gene match. Germline lookup yields CDR1 SGDLS and CDR2 YYNGEE. The CDR3, as DNA: TGTGCCAGCAGCCTCAGGGGGGGCAATCAGCCCCAGCATTTT. It yields the protein CASSLRGGNQPQHF. Full variable domain (rest looked up from reference TRBV9 and TRBJ1-5): DSGVTQTPKHLITATGQRVTLRCSPRSGDLSVYWYQQSLDQGLQFLIQYYNGEERAKGNILERFSAQQFPDLHSELNLSSLELGDSALYFCASSLRGGNQPQHFGDGTRLSIL.

V gene TRBV27 combines with J gene TRBJ2-2, with D maybe TRBD1 (5 bases). The CDR3 runs to 14 residues. Trimming stripped 2 bases from V and 4 bases from J, with 8 bases between. Per the germline V gene, CDR1 is MNHEY and CDR2 is SMNVEV (reference sequence). The CDR3 is CASSLQGSTGELFF. The CDR3 coding sequence is TGTGCCAGCAGTTTACAGGGAAGCACCGGGGAGCTGTTTTTT.

The gene calls are TRBV6-5 and TRBJ2-1; tentatively, D is TRBD1 (8 bases). The CDR3 length is 15 residues. The germline V gene encodes CDR1 MNHEY and CDR2 SVGAGI. V was shortened by 6 bases and J by 2 bases, with 14 bases between the two germline ends. The chain's CDR3 is CASSKTGGAYNEQFF. CDR3 nucleotide sequence: TGTGCCAGCAGCAAAACAGGGGGGGCCTACAATGAGCAGTTCTTC.

This clone came up once. This chain connects TRBV7-9 to TRBJ1-3; 7 nucleotides agree with TRBD1. Germline V gene sequence: CDR1 SEHNR, CDR2 FQNEAQ (reference sequence). Trimming took 4 bases from V and 0 from J; bases not matched to a gene: 3. The CDR3 is made up of 15 amino acids. The CDR3 protein is CASSSQGISGNTIYF. The CDR3 coding sequence is TGTGCCAGCAGCTCACAGGGGATCTCTGGAAACACCATATATTTT.